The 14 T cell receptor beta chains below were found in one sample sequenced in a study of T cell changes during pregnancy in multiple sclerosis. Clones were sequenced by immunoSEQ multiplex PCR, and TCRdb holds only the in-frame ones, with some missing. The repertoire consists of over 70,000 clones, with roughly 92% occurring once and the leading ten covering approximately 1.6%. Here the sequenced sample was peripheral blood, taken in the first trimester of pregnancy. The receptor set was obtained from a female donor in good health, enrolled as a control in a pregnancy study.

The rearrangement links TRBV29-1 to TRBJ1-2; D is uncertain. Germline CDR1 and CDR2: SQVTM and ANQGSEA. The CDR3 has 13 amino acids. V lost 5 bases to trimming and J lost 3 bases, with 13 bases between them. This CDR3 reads CSVKGGLHYGYTF. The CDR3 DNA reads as TGCAGCGTTAAGGGAGGGCTGCACTATGGCTACACCTTC.

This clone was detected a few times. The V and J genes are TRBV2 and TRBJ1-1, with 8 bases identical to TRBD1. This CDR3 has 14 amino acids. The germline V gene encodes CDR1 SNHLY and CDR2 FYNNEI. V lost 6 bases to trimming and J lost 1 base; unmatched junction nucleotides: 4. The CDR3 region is CASRPDRENTEAFF. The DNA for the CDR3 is TGTGCCAGCAGGCCGGACAGGGAGAACACTGAAGCTTTCTTT.

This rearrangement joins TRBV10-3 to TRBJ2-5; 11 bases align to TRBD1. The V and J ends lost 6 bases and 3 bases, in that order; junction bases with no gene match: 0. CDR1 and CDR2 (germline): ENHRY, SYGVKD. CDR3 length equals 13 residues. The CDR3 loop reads CAIRGQGEETQYF. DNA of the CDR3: TGTGCCATCAGGGGACAGGGGGAAGAGACCCAGTACTTC.

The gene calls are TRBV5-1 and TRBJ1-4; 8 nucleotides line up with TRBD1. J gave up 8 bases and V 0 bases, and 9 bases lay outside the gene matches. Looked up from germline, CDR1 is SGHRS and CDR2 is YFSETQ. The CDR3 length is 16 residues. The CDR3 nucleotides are TGCGCCAGCAGCTTGGACTCGAGGACAGGGTCGGAAAAACTGTTTTTT. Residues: CASSLDSRTGSEKLFF.

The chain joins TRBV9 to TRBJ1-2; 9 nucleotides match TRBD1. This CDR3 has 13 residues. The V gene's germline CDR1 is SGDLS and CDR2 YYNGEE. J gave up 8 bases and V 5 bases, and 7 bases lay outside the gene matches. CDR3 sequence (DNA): TGTGCCAGCAGGACAGGGGACAGGGACGGCTACACCTTC. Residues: CASRTGDRDGYTF.

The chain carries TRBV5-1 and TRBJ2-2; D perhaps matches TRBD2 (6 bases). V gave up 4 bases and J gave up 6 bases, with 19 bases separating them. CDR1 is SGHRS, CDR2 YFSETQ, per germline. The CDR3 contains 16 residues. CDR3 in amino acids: CASSASPGLTSGELFF. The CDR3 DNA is TGCGCCAGCAGCGCCTCACCGGGACTTACGTCCGGGGAGCTGTTTTTT.

CDR3: CASSLRSNTYNEQFF. DNA for the CDR3: TGTGCCAGCAGCTTGCGGAGCAACACGTACAATGAGCAGTTCTTC. The chain recombines TRBV5-4 with TRBJ2-1; D remains unclear. The CDR3 loop spans 15 amino acids. V lost 1 base, J lost 4 bases, and 12 bases lay in between. Germline CDR1 is SGHNT and CDR2 is YYREEE (reference sequence).

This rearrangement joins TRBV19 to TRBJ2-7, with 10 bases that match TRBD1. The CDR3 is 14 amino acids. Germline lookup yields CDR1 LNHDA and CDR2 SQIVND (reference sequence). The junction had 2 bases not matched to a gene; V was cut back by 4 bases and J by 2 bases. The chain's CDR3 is CASSTGTGAYEQYF. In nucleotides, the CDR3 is TGTGCCAGTAGTACCGGGACAGGGGCCTACGAGCAGTACTTC.

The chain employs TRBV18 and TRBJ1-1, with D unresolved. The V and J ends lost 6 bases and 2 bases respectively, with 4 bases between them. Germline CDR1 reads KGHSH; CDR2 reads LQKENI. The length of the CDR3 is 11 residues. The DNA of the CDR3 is TGTGCCAGCTCTCCTAACACTGAAGCTTTCTTT. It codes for CASSPNTEAFF.

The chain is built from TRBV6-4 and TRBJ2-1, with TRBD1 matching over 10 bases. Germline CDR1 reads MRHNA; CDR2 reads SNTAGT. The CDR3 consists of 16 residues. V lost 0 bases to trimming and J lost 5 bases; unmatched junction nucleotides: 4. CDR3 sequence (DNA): TGTGCCAGCAGTGACTCGGCCGGGACAGGGGACAATGAGCAGTTCTTC. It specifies CASSDSAGTGDNEQFF.

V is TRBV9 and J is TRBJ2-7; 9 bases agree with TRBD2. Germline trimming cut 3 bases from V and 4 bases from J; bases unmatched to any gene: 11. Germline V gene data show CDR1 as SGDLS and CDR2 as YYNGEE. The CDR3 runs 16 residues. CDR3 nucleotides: TGTGCCAGCAGCGCCGTAGCGGGAGAGCCGGTGTACGAGCAGTACTTC. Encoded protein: CASSAVAGEPVYEQYF.

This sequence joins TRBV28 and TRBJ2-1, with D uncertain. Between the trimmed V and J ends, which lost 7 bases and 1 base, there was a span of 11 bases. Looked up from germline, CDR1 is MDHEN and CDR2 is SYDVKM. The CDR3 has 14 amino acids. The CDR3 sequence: CASTTEISYNEQFF. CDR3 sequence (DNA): TGTGCCAGCACCACAGAGATTTCCTACAATGAGCAGTTCTTC.

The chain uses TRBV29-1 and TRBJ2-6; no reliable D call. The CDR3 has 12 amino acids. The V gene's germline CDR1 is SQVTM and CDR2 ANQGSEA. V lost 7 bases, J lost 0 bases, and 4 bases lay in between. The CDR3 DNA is TGCAGCGGACTCTCTGGGGCCAACGTCCTGACTTTC. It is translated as CSGLSGANVLTF. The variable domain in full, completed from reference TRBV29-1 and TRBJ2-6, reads SAVISQKPSRDICQRGTSLTIQCQVDSQVTMMFWYRQQPGQSLTLIATANQGSEATYESGFVIDKFPISRPNLTFSTLTVSNMSPEDSSIYLCSGLSGANVLTFGAGSRLTVL.

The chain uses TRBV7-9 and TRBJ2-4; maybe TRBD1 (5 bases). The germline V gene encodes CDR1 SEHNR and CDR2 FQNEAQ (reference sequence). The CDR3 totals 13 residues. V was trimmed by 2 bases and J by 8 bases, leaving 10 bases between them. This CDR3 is CASSLSSTDIQYF. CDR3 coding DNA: TGTGCCAGCAGCTTATCCTCGACAGACATTCAGTACTTC.